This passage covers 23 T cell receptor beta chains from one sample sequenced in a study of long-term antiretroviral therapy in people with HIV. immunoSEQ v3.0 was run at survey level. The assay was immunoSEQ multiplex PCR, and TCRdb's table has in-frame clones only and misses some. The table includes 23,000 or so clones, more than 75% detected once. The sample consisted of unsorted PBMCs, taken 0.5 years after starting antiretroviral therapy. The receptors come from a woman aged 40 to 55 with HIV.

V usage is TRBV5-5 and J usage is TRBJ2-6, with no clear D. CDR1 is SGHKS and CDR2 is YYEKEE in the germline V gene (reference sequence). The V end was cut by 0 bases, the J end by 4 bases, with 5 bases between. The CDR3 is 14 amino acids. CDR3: CASSLVPGANVLTF. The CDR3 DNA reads TGTGCCAGCAGCTTGGTACCCGGGGCCAACGTCCTGACTTTC.

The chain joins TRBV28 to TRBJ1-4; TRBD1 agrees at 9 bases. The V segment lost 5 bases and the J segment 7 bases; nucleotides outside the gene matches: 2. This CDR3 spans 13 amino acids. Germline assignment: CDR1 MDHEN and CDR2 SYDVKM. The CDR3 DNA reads TGTGCCAGCAGTCGGGACAGGGTTGAAAAACTGTTTTTT. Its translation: CASSRDRVEKLFF.

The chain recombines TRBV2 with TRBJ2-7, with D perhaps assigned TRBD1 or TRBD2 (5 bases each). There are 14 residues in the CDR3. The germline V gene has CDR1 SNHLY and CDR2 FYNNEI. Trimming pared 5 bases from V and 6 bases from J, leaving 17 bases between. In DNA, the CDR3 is TGTGCCAGCAGTCCAGACCCCCTGAGGGGCGAGCAGTACTTC. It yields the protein CASSPDPLRGEQYF.

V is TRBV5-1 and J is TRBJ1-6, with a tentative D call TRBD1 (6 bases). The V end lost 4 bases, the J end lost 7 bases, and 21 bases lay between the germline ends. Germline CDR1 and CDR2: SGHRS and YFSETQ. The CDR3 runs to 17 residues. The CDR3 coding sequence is TGCGCCAGCAGCAAAGACCCCAGGGGCAGTAGGAATTCACCCCTCCACTTT. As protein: CASSKDPRGSRNSPLHF.

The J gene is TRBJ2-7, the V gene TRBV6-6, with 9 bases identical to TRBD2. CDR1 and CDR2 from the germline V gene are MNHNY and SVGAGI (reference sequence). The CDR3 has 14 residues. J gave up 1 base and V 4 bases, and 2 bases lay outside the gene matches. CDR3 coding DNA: TGTGCCAGCAGTTCTAGCGGGGTGTCCTACGAGCAGTACTTC. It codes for CASSSSGVSYEQYF.

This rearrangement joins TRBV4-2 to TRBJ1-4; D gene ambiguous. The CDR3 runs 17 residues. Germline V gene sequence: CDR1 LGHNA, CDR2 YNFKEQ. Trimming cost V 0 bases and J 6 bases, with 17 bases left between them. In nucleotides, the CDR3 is TGTGCCAGCAGCCAAGATCAGTCCCGAGACACTGATGAAAAACTGTTTTTT. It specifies CASSQDQSRDTDEKLFF.

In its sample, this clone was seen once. The CDR3 nucleotides read TGTGCCAGCACCCCCATTGCAGGGAATGCCGGCTACACCTTC. It is translated as CASTPIAGNAGYTF. This chain links TRBV28 with TRBJ1-2; D might be TRBD1 (5 bases). Germline CDR1 MDHEN, CDR2 SYDVKM. The CDR3 covers 14 residues. Trimming cost V 7 bases and J 8 bases, with 20 bases left between them.

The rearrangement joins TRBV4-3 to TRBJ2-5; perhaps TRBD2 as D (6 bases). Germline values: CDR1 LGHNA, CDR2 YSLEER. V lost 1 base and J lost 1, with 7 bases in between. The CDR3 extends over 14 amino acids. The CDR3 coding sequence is TGCGCCAGCAGCCAAGGGCGGGGCCAAGAGACCCAGTACTTC. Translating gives CASSQGRGQETQYF.

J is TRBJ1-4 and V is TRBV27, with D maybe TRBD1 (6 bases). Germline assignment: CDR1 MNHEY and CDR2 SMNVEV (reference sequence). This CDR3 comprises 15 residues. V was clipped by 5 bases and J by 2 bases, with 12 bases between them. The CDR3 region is CASSEPRGTNEKLFF. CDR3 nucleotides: TGTGCCAGCAGTGAACCGAGGGGGACTAATGAAAAACTGTTTTTT.

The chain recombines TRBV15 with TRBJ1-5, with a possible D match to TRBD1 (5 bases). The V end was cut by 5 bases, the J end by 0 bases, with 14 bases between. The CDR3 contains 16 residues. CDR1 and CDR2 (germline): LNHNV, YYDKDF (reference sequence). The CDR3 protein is CATSVRRQYSNQPQHF. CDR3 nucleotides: TGTGCCACCAGCGTCCGTAGACAGTATAGCAATCAGCCCCAGCATTTT. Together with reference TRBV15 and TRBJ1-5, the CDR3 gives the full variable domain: DAMVIQNPRYQVTQFGKPVTLSCSQTLNHNVMYWYQQKSSQAPKLLFHYYDKDFNNEADTPDNFQSRRPNTSFCFLDIRSPGLGDTAMYLCATSVRRQYSNQPQHFGDGTRLSIL.

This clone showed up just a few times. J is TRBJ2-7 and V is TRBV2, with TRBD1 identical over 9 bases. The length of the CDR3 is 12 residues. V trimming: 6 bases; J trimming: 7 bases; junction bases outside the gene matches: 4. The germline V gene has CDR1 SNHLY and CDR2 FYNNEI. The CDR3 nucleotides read TGTGCCAGCAGGGACAGGGGTTGGGAGCAGTACTTC. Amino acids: CASRDRGWEQYF.

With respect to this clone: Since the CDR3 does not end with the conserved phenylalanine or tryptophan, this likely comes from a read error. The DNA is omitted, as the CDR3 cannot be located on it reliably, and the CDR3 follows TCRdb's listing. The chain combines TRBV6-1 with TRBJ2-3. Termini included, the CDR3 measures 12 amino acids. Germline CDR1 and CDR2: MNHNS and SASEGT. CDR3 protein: CASSEAGTPPRH.

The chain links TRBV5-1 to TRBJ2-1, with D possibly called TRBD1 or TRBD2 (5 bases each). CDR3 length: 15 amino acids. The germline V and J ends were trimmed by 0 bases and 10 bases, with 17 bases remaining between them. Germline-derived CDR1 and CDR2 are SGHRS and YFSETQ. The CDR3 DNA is TGCGCCAGCAGCTTGGAAAGGGACCCTTCAAGGGAGCAGTTCTTC. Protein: CASSLERDPSREQFF.

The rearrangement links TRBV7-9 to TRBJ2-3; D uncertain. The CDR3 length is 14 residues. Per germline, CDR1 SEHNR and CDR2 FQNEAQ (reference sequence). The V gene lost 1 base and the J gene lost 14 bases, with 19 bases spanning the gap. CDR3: CASSLGSSERNLYF. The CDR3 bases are TGTGCCAGCAGCTTAGGTAGTTCAGAAAGGAATCTGTATTTT.

CDR3 sequence (DNA): TGTGCCAGCATCCCGTACTCTGGGGCCAACGTCCTGACTTTC. This gives the protein CASIPYSGANVLTF. This chain connects TRBV7-2 to TRBJ2-6, with D unclear. V gave up 7 bases and J gave up 0 bases, with 7 bases separating them. Germline CDR1 and CDR2: SGHTA and FQGNSA. This CDR3 is built from 14 residues.

The CDR3 DNA reads TGTGCCAGCAGGGGGGAGGGGGCTGGGGCCAACGTCCTGACTTTC. Translated: CASRGEGAGANVLTF. The genes are TRBV28 and TRBJ2-6, with a possible D match to TRBD2 (7 bases). There are 15 residues in the CDR3. Germline CDR1 and CDR2: MDHEN and SYDVKM. The germline V and J ends were trimmed by 6 bases and 2 bases, with 11 bases remaining between them.

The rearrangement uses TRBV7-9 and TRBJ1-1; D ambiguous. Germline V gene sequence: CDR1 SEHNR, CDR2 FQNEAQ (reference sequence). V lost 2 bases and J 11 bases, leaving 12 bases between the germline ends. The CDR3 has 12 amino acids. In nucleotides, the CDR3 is TGTGCCAGCAGCTTATGGGGTTCCGGGGCTTTCTTT. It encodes CASSLWGSGAFF.

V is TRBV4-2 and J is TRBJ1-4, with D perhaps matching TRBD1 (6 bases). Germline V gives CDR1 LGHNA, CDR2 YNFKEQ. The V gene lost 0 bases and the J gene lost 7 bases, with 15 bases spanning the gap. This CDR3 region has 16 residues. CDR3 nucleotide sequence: TGTGCCAGCAGCCAAGAAATCACGGGGGGCAGTGAAAAACTGTTTTTT. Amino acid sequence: CASSQEITGGSEKLFF.

The CDR3 spells CASSPRDRLYSPLHF. CDR3 nucleotide sequence: TGTGCCAGCAGCCCTCGGGACAGACTCTATTCACCCCTCCACTTT. The J gene is TRBJ1-6, the V gene TRBV9; 7 bases fit TRBD1. Looked up from germline, CDR1 is SGDLS and CDR2 is YYNGEE. Trimming removed 4 bases from V and 8 bases from J; junction bases left unmatched: 9. This CDR3 has 15 residues.

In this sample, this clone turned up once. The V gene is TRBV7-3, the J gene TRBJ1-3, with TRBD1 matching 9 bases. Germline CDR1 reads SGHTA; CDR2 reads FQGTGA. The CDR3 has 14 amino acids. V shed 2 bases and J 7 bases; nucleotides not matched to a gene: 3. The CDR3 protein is CASSLPGQGNTIYF. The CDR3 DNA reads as TGTGCCAGCAGCTTACCGGGACAGGGCAACACCATATATTTT.

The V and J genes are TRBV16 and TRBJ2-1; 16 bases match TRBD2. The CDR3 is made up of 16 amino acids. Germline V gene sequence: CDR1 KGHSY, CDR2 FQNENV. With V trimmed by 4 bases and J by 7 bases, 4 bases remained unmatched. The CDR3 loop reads CASSPPGLAGGNEQFF. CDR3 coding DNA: TGTGCCAGCAGCCCCCCGGGACTAGCGGGGGGGAATGAGCAGTTCTTC. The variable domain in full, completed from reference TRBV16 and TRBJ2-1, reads GEEVAQTPKHLVRGEGQKAKLYCAPIKGHSYVFWYQQVLKNEFKFLISFQNENVFDETGMPKERFSAKCLPNSPCSLEIQATKLEDSAVYFCASSPPGLAGGNEQFFGPGTRLTVL.

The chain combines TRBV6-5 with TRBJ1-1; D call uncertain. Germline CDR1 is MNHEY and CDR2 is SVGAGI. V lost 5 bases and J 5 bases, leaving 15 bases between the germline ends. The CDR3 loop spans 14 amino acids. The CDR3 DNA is TGTGCCAGCAGTAGTAGAGGTTCGGGAACTGAAGCTTTCTTT. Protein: CASSSRGSGTEAFF.

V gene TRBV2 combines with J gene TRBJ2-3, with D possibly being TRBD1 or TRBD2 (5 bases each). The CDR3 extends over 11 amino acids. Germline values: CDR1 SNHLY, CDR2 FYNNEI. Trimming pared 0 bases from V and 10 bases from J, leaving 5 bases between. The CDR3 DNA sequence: TGTGCCAGCAGTGAAGCGGGGGCGCAGTATTTT. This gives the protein CASSEAGAQYF.